The rows below give T cell receptor beta chains drawn from one sample of a study of T-cell reconstitution after alpha-beta-depleted transplantation in children. TCRdb re-called the PCR reads with MiXCR, one entry per CDR3 protein. The sample lists 450,000 to 600,000 distinct CDR3 sequences; about 10% were seen once. This sample comprised PBMCs, obtained before TCRalphabeta/CD19-depleted stem cell transplant. The receptors come from a child aged 2-15 years with inherited bone marrow failure, due to receive a stem cell transplant. Both conserved end residues are part of each CDR3. D genes are given only for firm matches. Where a row states a size, it is once, few, many or the class of an expanded clone; other rows omit it.

>TRBJ2-1|NA|TRBD1|TRBV18
TGTGCCAGCTCAGACAGGGCCCGCTCCTACAATGAGCAGTTCTTC
CASSDRARSYNEQFF
>TRBJ2-7|NA|TRBD2|TRBV6-1
TGTGCCAGCGCCGACCCGGGAGGGGGGTCCTACGAGCAGTACTTC
CASADPGGGSYEQYF
>TRBJ2-2|NA|TRBD2|TRBV4-2
TGTGCCAGCAGCCGACAACTAGCGGACATATACACCGGGGAGCTGCTTTTT
CASSRQLADIYTGELLF
>TRBJ2-1|many|NA|TRBV27
TGTGCCAGCAGTTTAGTGGCCCTAGCCAGGGGCAATGAGCAGTTCTTC
CASSLVALARGNEQFF
>TRBJ2-7|NA|NA|TRBV11-2
TGTGCCAGCAGCCTAGGAGGCTACTTCGAGCAGTACTTC
CASSLGGYFEQYF
>TRBJ2-2|many|TRBD1|TRBV7-9
TGTGCCAGCAGCTTAAGACAGGGGGCGAGAACCGGGGAGCTGTTTTTT
CASSLRQGARTGELFF
>TRBJ2-7|many|NA|TRBV29-1
TGCAGCGTTGGGTCAGCCTTCGAGCAGTACTTC
CSVGSAFEQYF
>TRBJ1-1|NA|TRBD1|TRBV7-2
TGTGCCAGCAGCTTAGACAGGGGGCTGAGGAACACTGAAGCTTTCTTT
CASSLDRGLRNTEAFF
>TRBJ2-1|many|TRBD1|TRBV12-3/TRBV12-4
TGTGCCAGCAGTCCGACAGGGGGTGAGCAGTTCTTC
CASSPTGGEQFF
>TRBJ1-1|many|TRBD1|TRBV4-3
TGCGCCAGCAGCCAAGGGACAGGCCACACTGAAGCTTTCTTT
CASSQGTGHTEAFF
>TRBJ2-3|few|TRBD1|TRBV20-1
TGCAGTGCTAGAATCCCGGACAGGGCACGAACAGATACGCAGTATTTT
CSARIPDRARTDTQYF
>TRBJ2-7|many|NA|TRBV7-2
TGTGCCAGCAGCCGGAGCGGAACCCGCTCCTACGAGCAGTACTTC
CASSRSGTRSYEQYF
>TRBJ2-2|many|NA|TRBV5-5
TGTGCCAGCAGCTTCGGTCTCCCCCTCGGGGAGCTGTTTTTT
CASSFGLPLGELFF
>TRBJ2-3|many|NA|TRBV24-1
TGTGCCACCAGTGCCCCCACAGATACGCAGTATTTT
CATSAPTDTQYF
>TRBJ2-2|many|NA|TRBV20-1
TGCAGTGCTAGGGAGGGGGCGTCCGGGGAGCTGTTTTTT
CSAREGASGELFF
>TRBJ2-6|many|NA|TRBV7-6
TGTGCCAGCATCCTAATCAATCCCCATTTAACTTTGACTGGGGCCAACGTCCTGACTTTC
CASILINPHLTLTGANVLTF
>TRBJ2-5|many|NA|TRBV29-1
TGCAGCGTTCACAAGGACTCATCGGAGACCCAGTACTTC
CSVHKDSSETQYF
>TRBJ2-5|many|NA|TRBV5-1
TGCGCCAGCAGCTTGGCCGCAGGTCAAGAGACCCAGTACTTC
CASSLAAGQETQYF
>TRBJ2-7|many|TRBD2|TRBV6-1
TGTGCCAGCAGGCTAGCGGGAGTTACCGAGCAGTACTTC
CASRLAGVTEQYF
>TRBJ2-5|many|TRBD2|TRBV5-1
TGCGCCAGCAGCTTGGGGCGGGGACTATACGAGACCCAGTACTTC
CASSLGRGLYETQYF
>TRBJ1-2|many|NA|TRBV7-2
TGTGCCAGCAGCTTAAGTCTTTCGGGGGCCTATGGCTACACCTTC
CASSLSLSGAYGYTF
>TRBJ2-1|NA|TRBD1|TRBV20-1
TGCAGTGCTAGTGGGACAGGGGATTACAATGAGCAGTTCTTC
CSASGTGDYNEQFF
>TRBJ1-1|NA|NA|TRBV28
TGTGCCAGCAGTGCCCGCGCCAGGAACACTGAAGCTTTCTTT
CASSARARNTEAFF
>TRBJ2-7|many|NA|TRBV7-2
TGTGCCAGCAGCTTCGTTTACGGACAGAGCGAGCAGTACTTC
CASSFVYGQSEQYF
>TRBJ2-1|many|TRBD2|TRBV4-3
TGCGCCAGCAGCCAAGGACTAGCCCTTCACAATGAGCAGTTCTTC
CASSQGLALHNEQFF
>TRBJ1-1|NA|NA|TRBV19
TGTGCCAGTAGTACTGGCAGGGTCACTGAAGCTTTCTTT
CASSTGRVTEAFF
>TRBJ2-2|few|NA|TRBV5-1
TGCGCCAGCCAAAACGCGAACACCGGGGAGCTGTTTTTT
CASQNANTGELFF
>TRBJ2-1|many|NA|TRBV29-1
TGCAGCGTTTTAGGGCTAGTTGGCTATGAGCAGTTCTTC
CSVLGLVGYEQFF
>TRBJ1-5|few|NA|TRBV7-2
TGTGCCAGCAGCTTAGGAGGCAGGGGCGTTCAGCCCCAGCATTTT
CASSLGGRGVQPQHF
>TRBJ1-5|many|NA|TRBV6-2/TRBV6-3
TGTGCCAGCACTCGGCCAGCTAGCAATCAGCCCCAGCATTTT
CASTRPASNQPQHF
>TRBJ2-1|few|NA|TRBV2
TGTGCCAGCGTTAGCTGGAGCTCCTACAATGAGCAGTTCTTC
CASVSWSSYNEQFF
>TRBJ2-3|NA|NA|TRBV4-3
TGCGCCAGCAGCCAAGATTTATACGTGACAAGCACAGATACGCAGTATTTT
CASSQDLYVTSTDTQYF
>TRBJ1-4|many|NA|TRBV6-5
TGTGCCAGCAGTTACCAGGCAGGGCCAGGGGAAAAACTGTTTTTT
CASSYQAGPGEKLFF
>TRBJ2-5|few|TRBD2|TRBV5-4
TGTGCCAGCAAGCCAGTAAGCGGGAGTCGGGAGACCCAGTACTTC
CASKPVSGSRETQYF
>TRBJ2-1|NA|NA|TRBV5-1
TGCGCCAGCAGCTTGTCTTTCGAGAGCTCCTACAATCAGCAGTTCTTC
CASSLSFESSYNQQFF
>TRBJ2-2|many|TRBD1|TRBV3-1
TGTGCCAGCAGTCCACTACCGGGACAGGGTGCCGGGGAGCTGTTTTTT
CASSPLPGQGAGELFF
>TRBJ2-1|NA|NA|TRBV27
TGTGCCAGCATTTTAGCGGCGTTAACCTACAATGAGCAGTTCTTC
CASILAALTYNEQFF
>TRBJ1-5|many|NA|TRBV6-5
TGTGCCAGCAGTTACTCGAGGGGACGGCAGCCCCAGCATTTT
CASSYSRGRQPQHF
>TRBJ2-5|many|TRBD2|TRBV6-1
TGTGCCAGCAGTGTGGGGCTAGCGGGTAGGGAGACCCAGTACTTC
CASSVGLAGRETQYF
>TRBJ1-5|many|NA|TRBV27
TGTGCCAGCAACCCGAAACGGCCCCCCAATCAGCCCCAGCATTTT
CASNPKRPPNQPQHF
>TRBJ2-1|many|NA|TRBV24-1
TGTGCCACCAGTGATTGGAGAGGGACCTACAATGAGCAGTTCTTC
CATSDWRGTYNEQFF
>TRBJ1-6|many|NA|TRBV7-2
TGTGCCAGCAGCGACCAATGGAATTCACCCCTCCACTTT
CASSDQWNSPLHF
>TRBJ1-5|NA|NA|TRBV7-2
TGTGCCAGCAGCTTAGATGGGGGGCCCCAGCATTTT
CASSLDGGPQHF
>TRBJ2-1|many|NA|TRBV4-3
TGCGCCAGCAGCCCCAGAGAGACGGCCAAAATAGGCGGTGAGCAGTTCTTC
CASSPRETAKIGGEQFF
>TRBJ2-7|many|NA|TRBV30
TGTGCCTGGACCCCTGCGGCTAGCGCCGAGCAGTACTTC
CAWTPAASAEQYF
>TRBJ2-1|many|NA|TRBV6-2/TRBV6-3
TGTGCCAGCACTACAACACCGGGTCGGTCTAGAGGTCACAATGAGCAGTTCTTC
CASTTTPGRSRGHNEQFF
>TRBJ1-3|many|NA|TRBV5-1
TGCGCCAGCAGCTTTGATGGACTCTCTGGAAACACCATATATTTT
CASSFDGLSGNTIYF
>TRBJ1-6|few|NA|TRBV6-5
TGTGCCAGCAGTTACAACAGGGCGAGTGGTAATTCACCCCTCCACTTT
CASSYNRASGNSPLHF
>TRBJ2-1|many|NA|TRBV4-3
TGCGCCAGCAGCCAAGTAATCGGGGACTCCGGGTTGGGGAATGAGCAGTTCTTC
CASSQVIGDSGLGNEQFF
>TRBJ2-5|NA|NA|TRBV7-2
TGTGCCAGCAGCCCAAACAGGGTGGGCGAGACCCAGAACTTC
CASSPNRVGETQNF
>TRBJ2-1|many|TRBD1|TRBV23-1
TGCGCCAGCAGTCCCAACGGACAGGGAATCTACAATGAGCAGTTCTTC
CASSPNGQGIYNEQFF
>TRBJ2-7|NA|NA|TRBV5-5
TGTGCCAGCAGCTTGTTAGTTGCGGGTTGGGCCTACGAGCAGTACTTC
CASSLLVAGWAYEQYF
>TRBJ2-1|NA|TRBD2|TRBV6-2/TRBV6-3
TGTGCCAGCAGATCTATCCCTAGCGGCAATGAGCAGTTCTTC
CASRSIPSGNEQFF
>TRBJ2-7|many|NA|TRBV7-2
TGTGCCAGCAGCTTAGGGCTAGTGGGAACCTACGAGCAGTACTTC
CASSLGLVGTYEQYF
>TRBJ2-4|few|NA|TRBV12-5
TGTGCTAGTGGTTCGAACAGGGTTTTGGTGCGTCGGGCCAAAAACATTCAGTACTTC
CASGSNRVLVRRAKNIQYF